The TCR beta chain described here comes from a study of cytomegalovirus exposure and HLA in healthy donors. Looking at the study overall: Out of 150 million to 200 million T cells, an earlier analysis found some 120 million unique TCR beta sequences in total. A preliminary data release comprised 80 million to 95 million unique TCRs obtained from HLA-typed donors.

Study-level points and caveats: There were some V segments, including TRBV6-2 and TRBV6-3, excluded as indistinguishable.

The study ran its PCR with 60 Vbeta and 13 Jbeta primers. Authors' analysis steps: An analysis performed later counted about 80 million unique TCR beta chains (roughly 11 million of them shared). Data came from immunoSEQ multiplex PCR; TCRdb stores just in-frame clones and leaves some out. That table is the source of V, J and clone size, and D and trimming were worked out from the DNA. The sample yields over 85,000 clones, approximately 83% seen once. The germline V gene encodes CDR1 SGHTS and CDR2 YDEGEE. Trimming removed 3 bases at V and 0 bases at J, with 6 bases between. This CDR3 contains 13 residues. Note on this clone: Its target is unknown.

This receptor was taken from a middle-aged man in good health and CMV-seronegative. The sample was PBMCs. The V call is TRBV5-8, the J call TRBJ1-1; no definite D call. CDR3 sequence reads: CASSSRMNTEAFF. The CDR3 region has the DNA TGTGCCAGCAGCTCTCGTATGAACACTGAAGCTTTCTTT.